The 21 T cell receptor beta chains listed next were all sequenced from one sample in a study of T cell responses to AZD1222 COVID-19 vaccine. Clones were sequenced by immunoSEQ multiplex PCR, and TCRdb holds only the in-frame ones, with some missing. The table shows about 97,000 clones, with around nine tenths occurring only once. The sequencing here drew on peripheral blood, taken on day 0 of AZD1222 vaccination. Receptors were obtained from an adult in good health.

The gene calls are TRBV11-2 and TRBJ1-6, with a tentative D call TRBD1 (5 bases). The CDR3 covers 15 residues. Germline CDR1 and CDR2: SGHAT and FQNNGV. V shed 6 bases and J shed 8 bases, with 17 bases lying between them. CDR3 sequence: CASRGPWGGDSPLHF. The CDR3 DNA reads as TGTGCCAGCAGGGGACCATGGGGAGGTGATTCACCCCTCCACTTT.

This chain links TRBV5-1 with TRBJ2-1; 7 bases map to TRBD2. This CDR3 comprises 15 residues. Trimming cost V 4 bases and J 3 bases; bases outside gene matches: 7. Germline V lookup: CDR1 SGHRS, CDR2 YFSETQ. For the CDR3, the DNA is TGCGCCAGCAGCATGGGACGGGGGGTCTACAATGAGCAGTTCTTC. Its translation: CASSMGRGVYNEQFF. Filled out from reference TRBV5-1 and TRBJ2-1, the complete variable domain reads KAGVTQTPRYLIKTRGQQVTLSCSPISGHRSVSWYQQTPGQGLQFLFEYFSETQRNKGNFPGRFSGRQFSNSRSEMNVSTLELGDSALYLCASSMGRGVYNEQFFGPGTRLTVL.

The rearrangement uses TRBV19 and TRBJ1-2; 7 nucleotides align to TRBD1. Germline CDR1 is LNHDA and CDR2 is SQIVND (reference sequence). The CDR3 runs 14 residues. Trimming cost V 9 bases and J 4 bases; bases outside gene matches: 11. Written as DNA, the CDR3 is TGTGCCAGCCTTCCGGGACAGCCCGTCTATGGCTACACCTTC. Amino acids: CASLPGQPVYGYTF. The full variable domain, in which reference TRBV19 and TRBJ1-2 provide the parts outside the CDR3, is DGGITQSPKYLFRKEGQNVTLSCEQNLNHDAMYWYRQDPGQGLRLIYYSQIVNDFQKGDIAEGYSVSREKKESFPLTVTSAQKNPTAFYLCASLPGQPVYGYTFGSGTRLTVV.

The rearrangement joins TRBV6-1 to TRBJ1-5; no firm D call. Germline V CDR1 and CDR2: MNHNS, SASEGT. CDR3 size: 12 residues. V gave up 0 bases and J gave up 5 bases, with 2 bases separating them. Here the CDR3 reads CASSEADQPQHF. As DNA, the CDR3 is TGTGCCAGCAGTGAAGCGGATCAGCCCCAGCATTTT.

Written as DNA, the CDR3 is TGTGCCAGCAGCCTCAATCGGGGGGTTGACAATGAGCAGTTCTTC. Translation: CASSLNRGVDNEQFF. The V and J genes are TRBV11-3 and TRBJ2-1; TRBD2 aligns across 7 bases. The CDR3 has 15 amino acids. CDR1 and CDR2 (germline): SGHNT, YENEEA. After removal of 5 bases from V and 5 bases from J, the junction contained 9 bases not matched to a gene.

V and J are TRBV18 and TRBJ1-1; D not resolved. With 2 bases removed from V and 5 bases from J, the gap between germline ends came to 18 bases. Germline V gene data show CDR1 as KGHSH and CDR2 as LQKENI. This CDR3 comprises 16 residues. The CDR3 protein is CASSPGLRLQGTEAFF. As DNA, the CDR3 is TGTGCCAGCTCACCAGGGCTCAGGCTTCAAGGGACTGAAGCTTTCTTT.

DNA of the CDR3: TGTGCCAGCAGTTCTCGGGCAGGGGGTACTGGAAACACCATATATTTT. Protein sequence: CASSSRAGGTGNTIYF. The genes are TRBV27 and TRBJ1-3; TRBD1 matches 7 bases. The CDR3 is 16 residues long. The V segment lost 4 bases and the J segment 2 bases; nucleotides outside the gene matches: 8. CDR1 and CDR2 (germline): MNHEY, SMNVEV (reference sequence).

The chain recombines TRBV25-1 with TRBJ2-5; D gene unclear. The CDR3 length is 15 residues. Germline CDR1 reads MGHDK; CDR2 reads SYGVNS. The V and J ends lost 0 bases and 1 base respectively, with 9 bases between them. The CDR3 DNA is TGTGCCAGCAGTGAATATAAGGGCGGCCAAGAGACCCAGTACTTC. This gives the protein CASSEYKGGQETQYF.

This chain joins TRBV24-1 and TRBJ2-7, with TRBD2 as a possible D gene (6 bases). Looked up from germline, CDR1 is KGHDR and CDR2 is SFDVKD. The CDR3 runs to 15 residues. V was clipped by 4 bases and J by 5 bases, with 17 bases between them. CDR3 DNA: TGTGCCACCAGTGAATCCGGGACTCCCATCCACGAGCAGTACTTC. It is translated as CATSESGTPIHEQYF.

This chain links TRBV30 with TRBJ2-5; tentatively, D is TRBD1 or TRBD2 (5 bases each). Per the germline V gene, CDR1 is GTSNPN and CDR2 is SVGIG (reference sequence). This CDR3 has 15 residues. The V and J ends lost 2 bases and 7 bases respectively, with 20 bases between them. CDR3 protein: CAWSSTRATRGTQYF. The DNA of the CDR3 is TGTGCCTGGAGTTCAACGAGAGCTACGAGGGGGACCCAGTACTTC.

CDR3 in amino acids: CASSPSDGDSGNTIYF. CDR3 DNA sequence: TGTGCCAGCTCACCATCGGACGGAGACTCTGGAAACACCATATATTTT. This chain links TRBV18 with TRBJ1-3; D is uncertain. The germline V and J ends were trimmed by 2 bases and 0 bases, with 11 bases remaining between them. The CDR3 consists of 16 residues. Per germline, CDR1 KGHSH and CDR2 LQKENI.

This clone was observed once. The gene calls are TRBV12-3 or TRBV12-4 and TRBJ1-2; D remains ambiguous. The CDR3 extends over 11 amino acids. Trimming left V 5 bases short and J 5 bases short, with 6 bases between. CDR3 bases: TGTGCCAGCAGTCAGACTTATGGCTACACCTTC. Its translation: CASSQTYGYTF.

This chain joins TRBV27 and TRBJ2-7; 11 bases map to TRBD1. The V gene's germline CDR1 is MNHEY and CDR2 SMNVEV (reference sequence). With 3 bases clipped from V and 5 bases from J, the junction kept 3 bases outside the gene matches. The CDR3 sequence is 14 residues long. CDR3 protein: CASSLGQGGHEQYF. In nucleotides, the CDR3 is TGTGCCAGCAGTTTGGGACAGGGGGGTCACGAGCAGTACTTC.

This clone was detected only a few times. The V gene is TRBV24-1, the J gene TRBJ1-2, with 7 bases aligning to TRBD1. The CDR3 has 16 residues. Germline V gives CDR1 KGHDR, CDR2 SFDVKD. V was clipped by 1 base and J by 7 bases; unmatched bases: 11. The CDR3 sequence: CATSDLFDTGEFGYTF. CDR3 coding DNA: TGTGCCACCAGTGATTTATTCGATACAGGGGAGTTTGGCTACACCTTC.

The chain employs TRBV23-1 and TRBJ1-5; D is unresolved. TRBV23-1 is noted as an ORF with a role that remains uncertain. CDR3 size: 15 residues. Trimming took 1 base from V and 2 from J, leaving 9 bases between them. The CDR3 region has the DNA TGCGCCAGCAGTCAATTGGTATCGGGCAATCAGCCCCAGCATTTT. Its protein product is CASSQLVSGNQPQHF.

The V call is TRBV7-2, the J call TRBJ2-1, with D uncertain. CDR3 size: 13 residues. Trimming removed 1 base at V and 9 bases at J, with 10 bases between. Germline assignment: CDR1 SGHTA and CDR2 FQGNSA. The CDR3 here is CASSLVMAVEQFF. The CDR3 DNA reads as TGTGCCAGCAGCTTAGTTATGGCCGTTGAGCAGTTCTTC.

This chain uses TRBV11-2 with TRBJ2-7, with TRBD1 matching over 11 bases. V lost 5 bases and J lost 4; bases outside the gene matches: 10. The CDR3 length is 16 residues. Germline V gene sequence: CDR1 SGHAT, CDR2 FQNNGV. In DNA, the CDR3 is TGTGCCAGCAGCCGGCAGAGGACAGGGGGCGCATACGAGCAGTACTTC. Residues: CASSRQRTGGAYEQYF.

The gene calls are TRBV2 and TRBJ1-6; D remains ambiguous. V was cut by 8 bases and J by 8 bases, with 13 bases left in between. Germline V gene data show CDR1 as SNHLY and CDR2 as FYNNEI. The CDR3 runs 13 residues. Here the CDR3 DNA reads TGTGCCAGCGGTCGGCAGAGAGATTCACCCCTCCACTTT. Protein product: CASGRQRDSPLHF.

The gene calls are TRBV6-6 and TRBJ2-7; TRBD2 matches at 8 bases. This CDR3 comprises 16 residues. The ends lost 0 bases at V and 5 bases at J; junction bases unmatched: 9. The germline V gene has CDR1 MNHNY and CDR2 SVGAGI (reference sequence). The CDR3, as DNA: TGTGCCAGCAGTTACTCCCGGGGGGGAAAGGACGACGAGCAGTACTTC. This encodes CASSYSRGGKDDEQYF.

This clone turned up a few times. This chain joins TRBV6-2 or TRBV6-3 and TRBJ2-1, with 7 nucleotides matching TRBD1. The V and J ends lost 7 bases and 5 bases, in that order; junction bases with no gene match: 5. Germline V gene sequence: CDR1 MNHEY, CDR2 SVGEGT. This CDR3 is built from 13 residues. CDR3 bases: TGTGCCAGCACCCCAGACAGGGACAATGAGCAGTTCTTC. Its translation: CASTPDRDNEQFF.

The J gene is TRBJ2-1, the V gene TRBV7-9; perhaps TRBD2 as D (5 bases). This CDR3 contains 14 residues. With 7 bases removed from V and 8 bases from J, the gap between germline ends came to 18 bases. In germline, CDR1 is SEHNR, CDR2 FQNEAQ (reference sequence). The CDR3, as DNA: TGTGCCAGCACCACTCCCTCGGGGTTGGATGAGCAGTTCTTC. Its translation is CASTTPSGLDEQFF.